These T cell receptor beta chains were read from a single sample in a study of early T cells in non-severe SARS-CoV-2 infection. TCRdb processed the 5' RACE reads anew with MiXCR; each CDR3 protein has one entry. The sample lists 65,000 to 90,000 distinct CDR3 sequences; about 12% were seen once. Specimen: whole blood. The receptors originated from an adult who was a healthcare worker with PCR-confirmed SARS-CoV-2 infection or an uninfected control (not recorded which). Both conserved end residues are part of each CDR3. D genes are given only for firm matches. The listing skips clone size in some rows; elsewhere it reads once, few, many or a size class.

>.|TRBJ1-1|TRBV20-1|.
CSARDPQGVNTEAFF
>TRBD1|TRBJ1-2|TRBV11-2|many
CASSPTGAGGYTF
>TRBD1|TRBJ2-1|TRBV7-9|.
CASSLVSGGSNEQFF
>.|TRBJ2-1|TRBV18|few
CASKLPGSSYNEQFF
>TRBD1|TRBJ1-4|TRBV28|.
CASSSGQANEKLFF
>.|TRBJ2-7|TRBV3-1|many
CASSQDGGRHFYEQYF
>.|TRBJ2-2|TRBV20-1|.
CSAPNQGTELFF
>.|TRBJ2-3|TRBV27|few
CASNLISGLRDTQYF
>TRBD2|TRBJ2-1|TRBV20-1|many
CSASPGGRALWNEQFF
>.|TRBJ2-7|TRBV6-1|many
CASSEEGPTYEQYF
>.|TRBJ1-4|TRBV3-1|few
CASSLTGTFNEKLFF
>.|TRBJ2-1|TRBV29-1|many
CSVETSLSYEQFF
>.|TRBJ2-7|TRBV18|.
CASSPAYEQYF
>TRBD2|TRBJ2-2|TRBV6-6|few
CASSYRGGVVAGELFF
>.|TRBJ2-7|TRBV6-5|.
CASSYQGPPGEQYF
>.|TRBJ1-5|TRBV20-1|.
CSARDPIKMAQHF
>.|TRBJ2-3|TRBV5-6|.
CASRPTGTTDTQYF
>.|TRBJ1-1|TRBV10-3|many
CAIRLTGNTEAFF
>TRBD1|TRBJ2-2|TRBV24-1|.
CATSTGDAGELFF
>.|TRBJ2-2|TRBV2|.
CASLNTPLTGELFF
>.|TRBJ2-7|TRBV6-5|.
CASSYSYSHRKSYEQYF
>.|TRBJ2-1|TRBV7-6|few
CASSSGRSSYNEQFF
>TRBD1|TRBJ1-2|TRBV11-3|many
CASSADRDNGYTF
>.|TRBJ1-4|TRBV2|.
CASNRGLNEKLFF
>TRBD1|TRBJ1-1|TRBV7-6|many
CASSTGVATEAFF
>TRBD2|TRBJ2-5|TRBV7-9|few
CASAPAGTREETQYF
>.|TRBJ2-3|TRBV29-1|.
CSVEDRRGAPDTQYF
>.|TRBJ1-5|TRBV19|many
CASSIGRSRNQPQHF
>TRBD1|TRBJ2-7|TRBV20-1|.
CSASRQTGQGDEQYF
>.|TRBJ2-7|TRBV7-9|few
CASSLGQTEQYF
>TRBD2|TRBJ2-2|TRBV28|few
CANSSQTSGFNTGELFF
>.|TRBJ1-3|TRBV6-5|.
CASSQEFGNTIYF
>.|TRBJ2-3|TRBV10-3|.
CAISDGASTDTQYF
>.|TRBJ2-1|TRBV29-1|.
CSVEGTAGYNEQFF
>.|TRBJ2-7|TRBV11-2|many
CASSLFGDSYEQYF
>TRBD2|TRBJ2-7|TRBV30|many
CAWSAPGLGRPEQYF
>.|TRBJ2-2|TRBV7-8|few
CASSSGRVTGELFF
>.|TRBJ1-6|TRBV7-8|.
CASSRNRGINSPLHF
>TRBD1|TRBJ1-2|TRBV7-2|.
CASSLPGQGDYGYTF
>TRBD2|TRBJ2-2|TRBV11-3|many
CASSLLAGARTGELFF
>.|TRBJ1-2|TRBV9|.
CASSEELNYGYTF
>TRBD1|TRBJ2-1|TRBV14|.
CASSPGQGAYNEQFF